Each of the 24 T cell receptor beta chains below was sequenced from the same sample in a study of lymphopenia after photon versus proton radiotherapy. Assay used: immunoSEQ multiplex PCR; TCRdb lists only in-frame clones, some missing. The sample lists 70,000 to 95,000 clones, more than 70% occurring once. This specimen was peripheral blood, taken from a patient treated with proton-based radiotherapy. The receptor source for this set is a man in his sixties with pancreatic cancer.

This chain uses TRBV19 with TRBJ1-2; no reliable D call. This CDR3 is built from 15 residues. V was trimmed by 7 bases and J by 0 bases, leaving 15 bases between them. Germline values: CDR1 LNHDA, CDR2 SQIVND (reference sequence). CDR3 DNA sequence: TGTGCCAGTACTCCTCGGAACCTAGCTAACTATGGCTACACCTTC. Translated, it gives CASTPRNLANYGYTF.

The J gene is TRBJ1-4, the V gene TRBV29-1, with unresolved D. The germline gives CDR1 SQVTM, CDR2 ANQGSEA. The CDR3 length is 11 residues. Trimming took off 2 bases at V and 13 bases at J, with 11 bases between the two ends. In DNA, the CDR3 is TGCAGCGTTGAAAAGGGAGTCGGACTGTTTTTT. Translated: CSVEKGVGLFF.

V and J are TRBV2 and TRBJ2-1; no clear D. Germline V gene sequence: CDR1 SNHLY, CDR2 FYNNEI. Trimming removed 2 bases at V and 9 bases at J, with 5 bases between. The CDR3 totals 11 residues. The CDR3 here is CASSEPGEQFF. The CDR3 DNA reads TGTGCCAGCAGTGAACCAGGTGAGCAGTTCTTC.

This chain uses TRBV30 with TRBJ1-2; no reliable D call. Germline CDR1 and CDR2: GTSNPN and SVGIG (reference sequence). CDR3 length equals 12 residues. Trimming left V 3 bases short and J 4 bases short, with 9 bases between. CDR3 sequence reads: CAWRAGRYGYTF. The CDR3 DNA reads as TGTGCCTGGAGGGCTGGTCGCTATGGCTACACCTTC.

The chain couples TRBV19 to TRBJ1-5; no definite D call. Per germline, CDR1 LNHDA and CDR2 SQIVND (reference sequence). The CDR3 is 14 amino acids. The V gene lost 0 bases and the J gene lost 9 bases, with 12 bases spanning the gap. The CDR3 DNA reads TGTGCCAGTAGTATAGATTTTGGGTTAGCGCCCCAGCATTTT. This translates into CASSIDFGLAPQHF.

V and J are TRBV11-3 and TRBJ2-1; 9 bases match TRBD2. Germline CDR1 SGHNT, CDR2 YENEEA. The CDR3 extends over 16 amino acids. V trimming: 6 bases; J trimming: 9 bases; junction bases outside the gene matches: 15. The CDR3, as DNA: TGTGCCAGCAGTCCGACTAGCGGTGAAATCTTGGGTGAGCAGTTCTTC. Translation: CASSPTSGEILGEQFF.

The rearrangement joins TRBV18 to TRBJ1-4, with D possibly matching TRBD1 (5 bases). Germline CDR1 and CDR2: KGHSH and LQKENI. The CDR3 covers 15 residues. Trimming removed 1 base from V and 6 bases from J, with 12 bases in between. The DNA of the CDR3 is TGTGCCAGCTCACCACTAGGGCAGGGAGATGAAAAACTGTTTTTT. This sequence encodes CASSPLGQGDEKLFF.

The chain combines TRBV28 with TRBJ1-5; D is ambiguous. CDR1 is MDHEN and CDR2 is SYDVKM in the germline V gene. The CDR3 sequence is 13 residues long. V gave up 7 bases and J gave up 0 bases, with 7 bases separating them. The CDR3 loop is CASKEHSNQPQHF. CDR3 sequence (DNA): TGTGCCAGCAAAGAGCATAGCAATCAGCCCCAGCATTTT.

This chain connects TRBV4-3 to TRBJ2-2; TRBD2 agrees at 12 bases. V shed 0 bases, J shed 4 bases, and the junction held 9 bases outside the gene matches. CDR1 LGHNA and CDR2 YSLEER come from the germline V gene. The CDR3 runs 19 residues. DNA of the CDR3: TGCGCCAGCAGCCAAGATCATGGGCTAGCGGGAGGGTCCACCGGGGAGCTGTTTTTT. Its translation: CASSQDHGLAGGSTGELFF.

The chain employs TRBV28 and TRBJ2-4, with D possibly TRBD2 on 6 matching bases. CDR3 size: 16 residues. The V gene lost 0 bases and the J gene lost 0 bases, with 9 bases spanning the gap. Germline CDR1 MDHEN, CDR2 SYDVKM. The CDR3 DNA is TGTGCCAGCAGTTTATGGGCGGGGCTAGCCAAAAACATTCAGTACTTC. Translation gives CASSLWAGLAKNIQYF.

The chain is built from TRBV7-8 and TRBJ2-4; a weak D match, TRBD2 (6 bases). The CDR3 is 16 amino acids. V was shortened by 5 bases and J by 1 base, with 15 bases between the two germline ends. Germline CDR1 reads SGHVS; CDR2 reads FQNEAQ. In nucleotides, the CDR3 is TGTGCCAGCAGCGGTCCCTCCCGGGGGGCCAAAAACATTCAGTACTTC. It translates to CASSGPSRGAKNIQYF.

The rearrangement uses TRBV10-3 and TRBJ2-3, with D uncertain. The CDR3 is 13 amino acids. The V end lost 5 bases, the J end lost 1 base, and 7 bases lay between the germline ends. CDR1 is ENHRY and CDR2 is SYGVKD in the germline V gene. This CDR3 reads CAISSGRTDTQYF. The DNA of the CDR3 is TGTGCCATCAGTTCGGGCCGCACAGATACGCAGTATTTT.

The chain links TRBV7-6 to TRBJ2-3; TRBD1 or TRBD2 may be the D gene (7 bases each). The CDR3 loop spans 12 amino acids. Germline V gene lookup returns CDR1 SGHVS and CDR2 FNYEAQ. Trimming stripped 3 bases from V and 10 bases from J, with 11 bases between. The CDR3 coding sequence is TGTGCCAGCAGCTTTTCAGGGGGGGCGCAGTATTTT. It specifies CASSFSGGAQYF.

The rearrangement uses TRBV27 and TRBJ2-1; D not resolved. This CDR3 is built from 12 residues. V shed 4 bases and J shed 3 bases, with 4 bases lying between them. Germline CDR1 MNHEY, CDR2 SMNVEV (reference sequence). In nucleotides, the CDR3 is TGTGCCAGCAGTTATGACTACAATGAGCAGTTCTTC. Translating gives CASSYDYNEQFF.

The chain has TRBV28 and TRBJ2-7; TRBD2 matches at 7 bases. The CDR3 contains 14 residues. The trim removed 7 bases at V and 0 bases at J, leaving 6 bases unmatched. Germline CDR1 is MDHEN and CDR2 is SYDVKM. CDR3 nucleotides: TGTGCCAGCACCAAAGCGGGAAGCTCCTACGAGCAGTACTTC. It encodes CASTKAGSSYEQYF.

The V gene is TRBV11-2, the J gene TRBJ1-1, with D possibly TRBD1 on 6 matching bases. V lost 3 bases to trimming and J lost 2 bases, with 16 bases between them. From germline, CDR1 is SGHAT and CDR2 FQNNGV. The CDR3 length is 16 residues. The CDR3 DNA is TGTGCCAGCAGCTTGGGAACAGGGTTATTAAACACTGAAGCTTTCTTT. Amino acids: CASSLGTGLLNTEAFF.

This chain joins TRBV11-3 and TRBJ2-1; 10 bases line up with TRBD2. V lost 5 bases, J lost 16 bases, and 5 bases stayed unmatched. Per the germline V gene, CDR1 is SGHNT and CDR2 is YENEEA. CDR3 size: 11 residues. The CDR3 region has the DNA TGTGCCAGCAGCGAACTAGCGGGAACCTTCTTC. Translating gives CASSELAGTFF.

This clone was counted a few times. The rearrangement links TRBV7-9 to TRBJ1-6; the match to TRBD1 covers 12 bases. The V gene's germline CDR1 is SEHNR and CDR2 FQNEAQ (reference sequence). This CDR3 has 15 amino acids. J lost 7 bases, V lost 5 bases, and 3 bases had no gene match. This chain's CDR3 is CASSQGTGGNSPLHF. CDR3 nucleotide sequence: TGTGCCAGCAGCCAAGGGACAGGGGGCAATTCACCCCTCCACTTT.

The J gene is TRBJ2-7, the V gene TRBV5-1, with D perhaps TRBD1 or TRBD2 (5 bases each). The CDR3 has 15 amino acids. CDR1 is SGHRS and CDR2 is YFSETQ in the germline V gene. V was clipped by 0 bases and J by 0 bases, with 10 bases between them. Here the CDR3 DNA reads TGCGCCAGCAGCTTGGCCGGGGCGAGCTCCTACGAGCAGTACTTC. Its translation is CASSLAGASSYEQYF. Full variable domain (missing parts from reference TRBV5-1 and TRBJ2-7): KAGVTQTPRYLIKTRGQQVTLSCSPISGHRSVSWYQQTPGQGLQFLFEYFSETQRNKGNFPGRFSGRQFSNSRSEMNVSTLELGDSALYLCASSLAGASSYEQYFGPGTRLTVT.

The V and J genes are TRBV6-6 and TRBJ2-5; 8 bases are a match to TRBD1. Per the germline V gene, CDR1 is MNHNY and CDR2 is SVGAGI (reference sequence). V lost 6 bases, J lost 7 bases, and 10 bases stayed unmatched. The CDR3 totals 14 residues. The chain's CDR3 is CASRATGVMGTQYF. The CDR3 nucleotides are TGTGCCAGCAGGGCGACAGGGGTAATGGGGACCCAGTACTTC.

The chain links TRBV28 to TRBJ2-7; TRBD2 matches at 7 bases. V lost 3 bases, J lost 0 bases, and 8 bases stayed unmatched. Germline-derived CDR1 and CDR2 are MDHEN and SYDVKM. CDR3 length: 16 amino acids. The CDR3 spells CASSLMRGTNSYEQYF. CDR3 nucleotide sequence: TGTGCCAGCAGTTTGATGCGGGGGACTAACTCCTACGAGCAGTACTTC.

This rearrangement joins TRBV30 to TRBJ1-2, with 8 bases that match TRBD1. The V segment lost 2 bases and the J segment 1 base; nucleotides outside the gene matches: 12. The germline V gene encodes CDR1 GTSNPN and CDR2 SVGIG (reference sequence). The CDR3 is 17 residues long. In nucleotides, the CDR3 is TGTGCCTGGAGTCCGTTGACAGGGGCTACGCTTAACTATGGCTACACCTTC. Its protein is CAWSPLTGATLNYGYTF. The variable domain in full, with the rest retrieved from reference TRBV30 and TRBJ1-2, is SQTIHQWPATLVQPVGSPLSLECTVEGTSNPNLYWYRQAAGRGLQLLFYSVGIGQISSEVPQNLSASRPQDRQFILSSKKLLLSDSGFYLCAWSPLTGATLNYGYTFGSGTRLTVV.

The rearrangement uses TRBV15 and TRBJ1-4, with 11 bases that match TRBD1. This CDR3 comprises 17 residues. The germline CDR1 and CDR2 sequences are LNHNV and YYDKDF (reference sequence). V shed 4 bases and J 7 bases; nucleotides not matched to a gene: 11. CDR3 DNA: TGTGCCACCAGCACCCGGGACAGGGGGTTTCGCGGTGAAAAACTGTTTTTT. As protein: CATSTRDRGFRGEKLFF.

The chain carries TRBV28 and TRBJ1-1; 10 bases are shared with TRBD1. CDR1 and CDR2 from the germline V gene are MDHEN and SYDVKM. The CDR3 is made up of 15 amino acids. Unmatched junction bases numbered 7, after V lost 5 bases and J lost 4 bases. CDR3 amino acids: CASSERQGAFTEAFF. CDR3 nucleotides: TGTGCCAGCAGTGAAAGACAGGGGGCTTTCACTGAAGCTTTCTTT.